These T cell receptor beta chains were read from a single sample in a study of OX40 agonist ivuxolimab in advanced cancers. Profiled with immunoSEQ multiplex PCR; TCRdb holds only in-frame clones, not every one. The sample consists of approximately 80,000 clones, about 85% of them appearing once. Sequencing used CD4+ or CD8+ T cells sorted from blood, obtained in a trial of the OX40 agonist ivuxolimab. All receptors come from an adult with an advanced solid tumor such as melanoma, head and neck, liver or kidney cancer. Each CDR3 is given with its conserved first and last residue. Fields, in order: V gene, D gene, clone size, J gene, CDR3 DNA, CDR3 protein. D genes are given only for firm matches. Only some rows state a clone size, as once, few, many or a class for expanded clones.

V gene: TRBV27
D gene: TRBD2
clone size: NA
J gene: TRBJ2-2
CDR3 DNA: TGTGCCAGCAGTCAACGGGAGTGGCGGGAGGTCGGGGAGCTGTTTTTT
CDR3 protein: CASSQREWREVGELFF

V gene: TRBV6-5
D gene: NA
clone size: NA
J gene: TRBJ2-7
CDR3 DNA: TGTGCCAGCAGTAAGGGGTGGGACGGTCACTACGAGCAGTACTTC
CDR3 protein: CASSKGWDGHYEQYF

V gene: TRBV4-1
D gene: NA
clone size: NA
J gene: TRBJ2-2
CDR3 DNA: TGCGCCAGCAGCCGCCCCGGGTTCGGGCGGGGCCCGAACACCGGGGAGCTGTTTTTT
CDR3 protein: CASSRPGFGRGPNTGELFF

V gene: TRBV5-1
D gene: NA
clone size: few
J gene: TRBJ2-1
CDR3 DNA: TGCGCCAGCAGCTCGGGACAACCCGGGCAGTTCTTC
CDR3 protein: CASSSGQPGQFF

V gene: TRBV19
D gene: NA
clone size: NA
J gene: TRBJ1-1
CDR3 DNA: TGTGCCAGTAGTATAGGCCAGCGGGCAGGGAGCACTGAAGCTTTCTTT
CDR3 protein: CASSIGQRAGSTEAFF

V gene: TRBV18
D gene: NA
clone size: NA
J gene: TRBJ2-1
CDR3 DNA: TGTGCCAGCTCACCCCTGGAGGGCCGAGGGGGCGATGAGCAGTTCTTC
CDR3 protein: CASSPLEGRGGDEQFF

V gene: TRBV2
D gene: NA
clone size: NA
J gene: TRBJ2-7
CDR3 DNA: TGTGCCAGCAGCAGCGGGTTCGTCTCCTACGAGCAGTACTTC
CDR3 protein: CASSSGFVSYEQYF

V gene: TRBV11-2
D gene: NA
clone size: NA
J gene: TRBJ2-6
CDR3 DNA: TGTGCCAGCAGCCTCAGGGAGGAAGGGGCCAACGTCCTGACTTTC
CDR3 protein: CASSLREEGANVLTF

V gene: TRBV5-6
D gene: NA
clone size: NA
J gene: TRBJ2-1
CDR3 DNA: TGTGCCAGCAGCCCGGATCGGGGCGCGGGTTACAATGAGCAGTTCTTC
CDR3 protein: CASSPDRGAGYNEQFF

V gene: TRBV19
D gene: TRBD2
clone size: NA
J gene: TRBJ2-1
CDR3 DNA: TGTGCCAGTAGTATCGAGTTTAGCGGGAGATTAGATGAGCAGTTCTTC
CDR3 protein: CASSIEFSGRLDEQFF

V gene: TRBV7-3
D gene: NA
clone size: NA
J gene: TRBJ2-1
CDR3 DNA: TGTGCCAGCATTGCGGGCAATGAGCAGTTCTTC
CDR3 protein: CASIAGNEQFF

V gene: TRBV6-1
D gene: NA
clone size: once
J gene: TRBJ2-7
CDR3 DNA: TGTGCCAGCAGGGACTCGAAATCTGCCGCCTACGAGCAGTACTTC
CDR3 protein: CASRDSKSAAYEQYF

V gene: TRBV7-9
D gene: NA
clone size: NA
J gene: TRBJ1-6
CDR3 DNA: TGTGCCAGCAGCTCAGGGAGCTCCTATAATTCACCCCTCCACTTT
CDR3 protein: CASSSGSSYNSPLHF

V gene: TRBV7-8
D gene: TRBD2
clone size: NA
J gene: TRBJ2-7
CDR3 DNA: TGTGCCAGCAGCTCCCGACTAGCAGGGAGGAGGAGGCCAGAGGGTCGGGGGCAGTACTTC
CDR3 protein: CASSSRLAGRRRPEGRGQYF

V gene: TRBV11-1
D gene: TRBD2
clone size: once
J gene: TRBJ2-1
CDR3 DNA: TGTGCCAGCAGCTTAGACCGTGGGAGGGGAAATGAGCAGTTCTTC
CDR3 protein: CASSLDRGRGNEQFF

V gene: TRBV7-6
D gene: TRBD1
clone size: NA
J gene: TRBJ2-7
CDR3 DNA: TGTGCCAGCAGCGTAGGGACAGCCTCCTACGAGCAGTACTTC
CDR3 protein: CASSVGTASYEQYF

V gene: TRBV19
D gene: TRBD1
clone size: NA
J gene: TRBJ1-5
CDR3 DNA: TGTGCCAGTAGTCCTTACAGGGGGCGCGATCAGCCCCAGCATTTT
CDR3 protein: CASSPYRGRDQPQHF

V gene: TRBV4-2
D gene: NA
clone size: NA
J gene: TRBJ2-3
CDR3 DNA: TGTGCCAGCAGCCAGGCGGACGGATACACAGATACGCAGTATTTT
CDR3 protein: CASSQADGYTDTQYF

V gene: TRBV11-2
D gene: TRBD1
clone size: few
J gene: TRBJ2-7
CDR3 DNA: TGTGCCAGCAGCTCCTACAGGGGAGAGTACTTC
CDR3 protein: CASSSYRGEYF

V gene: TRBV28
D gene: NA
clone size: many
J gene: TRBJ2-7
CDR3 DNA: TGTGCCAGCAGATCCAGGGCTGGCGAGCAGTACTTC
CDR3 protein: CASRSRAGEQYF